This T cell receptor (beta chain) was identified during a study of tumor-infiltrating lymphocytes in oesophageal squamous cell carcinoma. This clonotype is categorized as medium-sized (0.01 to 0.1%). TCRdb fed the PCR reads into MiXCR, producing one record per CDR3 protein. Here the sample spans around 12,000 distinct CDR3 sequences, 45% to 60% being singletons. This CDR3 has 13 amino acids. After removal of 3 bases from V and 7 bases from J, the junction contained 2 bases not matched to a gene. The sample taken for sequencing was blood. The clonotype comes from a female donor with esophageal squamous cell carcinoma. The chain carries TRBV12-3 or TRBV12-4 and TRBJ1-5; 8 bases are a match to TRBD1. CDR3 protein: CASSLTGDQPQHF. CDR3 coding DNA: TGTGCCAGCAGTTTGACAGGGGACCAGCCCCAGCATTTT.